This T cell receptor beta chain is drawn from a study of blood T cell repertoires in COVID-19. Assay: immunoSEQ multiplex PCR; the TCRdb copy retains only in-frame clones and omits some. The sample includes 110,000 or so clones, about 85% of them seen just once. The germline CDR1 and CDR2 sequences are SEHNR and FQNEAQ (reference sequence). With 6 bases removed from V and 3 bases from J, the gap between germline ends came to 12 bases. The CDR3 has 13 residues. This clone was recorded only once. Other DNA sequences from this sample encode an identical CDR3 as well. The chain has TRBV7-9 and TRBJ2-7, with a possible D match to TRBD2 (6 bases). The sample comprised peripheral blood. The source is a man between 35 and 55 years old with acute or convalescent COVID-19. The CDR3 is CASSLGGFYEQYF. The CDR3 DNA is TGTGCCAGCAGTCTAGGAGGGTTCTACGAGCAGTACTTC.